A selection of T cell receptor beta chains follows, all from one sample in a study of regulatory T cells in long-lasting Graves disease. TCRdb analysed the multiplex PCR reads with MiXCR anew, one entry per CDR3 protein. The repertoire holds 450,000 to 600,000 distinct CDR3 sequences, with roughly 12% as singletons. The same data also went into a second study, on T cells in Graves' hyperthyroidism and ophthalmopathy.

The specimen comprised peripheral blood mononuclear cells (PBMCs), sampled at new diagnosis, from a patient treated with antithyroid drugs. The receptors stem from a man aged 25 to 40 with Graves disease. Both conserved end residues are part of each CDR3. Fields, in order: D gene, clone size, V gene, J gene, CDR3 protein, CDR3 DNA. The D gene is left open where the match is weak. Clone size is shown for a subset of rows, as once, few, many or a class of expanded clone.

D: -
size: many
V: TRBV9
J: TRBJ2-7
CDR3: CASSPTSGVHEQYF
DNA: TGTGCCAGCAGCCCGACTAGTGGGGTTCACGAGCAGTACTTC

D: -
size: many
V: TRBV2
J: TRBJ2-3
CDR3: CASSGPDTQYF
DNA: TGTGCCAGCAGTGGACCAGATACGCAGTATTTT

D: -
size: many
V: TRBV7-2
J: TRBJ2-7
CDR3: CASSLRYNPTYEQYF
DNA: TGTGCCAGCAGCTTGAGGTATAACCCAACCTACGAGCAGTACTTC

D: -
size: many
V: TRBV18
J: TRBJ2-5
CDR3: CASSPRSGGETQYF
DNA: TGTGCCAGCTCACCAAGGAGTGGAGGAGAGACCCAGTACTTC

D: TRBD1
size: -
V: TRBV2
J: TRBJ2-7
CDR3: CASRGQGWFEQYF
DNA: TGTGCCAGCAGGGGACAGGGTTGGTTCGAGCAGTACTTC

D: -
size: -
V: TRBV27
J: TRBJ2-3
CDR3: CASRREMNTDTQYF
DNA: TGTGCCAGCAGACGCGAGATGAACACAGATACGCAGTATTTT

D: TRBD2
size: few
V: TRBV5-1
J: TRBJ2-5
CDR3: CASSWGGLAGGETQYF
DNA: TGCGCCAGCAGCTGGGGTGGCCTAGCGGGAGGAGAGACCCAGTACTTC

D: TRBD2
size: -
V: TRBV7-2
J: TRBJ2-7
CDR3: CASSGSGLAGQASSYEQYF
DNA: TGTGCCAGCAGCGGGTCGGGACTAGCGGGCCAGGCGAGCTCCTACGAGCAGTACTTC

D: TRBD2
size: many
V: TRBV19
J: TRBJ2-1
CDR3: CASSMLAGASYEQFF
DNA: TGTGCCAGTAGTATGTTAGCGGGAGCTTCCTATGAGCAGTTCTTC

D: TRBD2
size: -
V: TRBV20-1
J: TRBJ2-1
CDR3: CSAADQGASGSGKQFF
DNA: TGCAGTGCTGCGGATCAAGGGGCTAGCGGGAGTGGAAAGCAGTTCTTC

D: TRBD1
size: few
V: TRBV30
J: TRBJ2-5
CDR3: CAWTNTGGWETQYF
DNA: TGTGCCTGGACTAATACAGGGGGCTGGGAGACCCAGTACTTC

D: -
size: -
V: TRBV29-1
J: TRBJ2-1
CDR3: CSVEEDTSYNEQFF
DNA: TGCAGCGTTGAAGAGGACACCTCCTACAATGAGCAGTTCTTC

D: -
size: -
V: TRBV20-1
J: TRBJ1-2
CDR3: CSASSTPYGYTF
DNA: TGCAGTGCTAGTAGTACCCCCTATGGCTACACCTTC

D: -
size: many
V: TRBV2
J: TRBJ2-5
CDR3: CASSAVQEAQYF
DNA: TGTGCCAGCAGCGCGGTACAAGAGGCCCAGTACTTC

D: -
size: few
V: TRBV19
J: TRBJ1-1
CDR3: CASQSAIEAFF
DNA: TGTGCCAGTCAATCGGCAATCGAAGCTTTCTTT

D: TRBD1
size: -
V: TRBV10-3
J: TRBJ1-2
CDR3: CAINPGTGTSRSGYTF
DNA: TGTGCCATCAATCCCGGGACAGGGACCTCTCGTTCTGGCTACACCTTC

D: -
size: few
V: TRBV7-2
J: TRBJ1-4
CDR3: CASKQGVVKEKLFF
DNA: TGTGCCAGTAAACAGGGAGTAGTAAAGGAAAAACTGTTTTTT

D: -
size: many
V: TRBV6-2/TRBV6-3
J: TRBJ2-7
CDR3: CASRLQGIRNEQYF
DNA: TGTGCCAGCAGGTTACAGGGAATAAGGAACGAGCAGTACTTC

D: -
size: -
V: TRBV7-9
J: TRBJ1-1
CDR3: CASSLVASTEAFF
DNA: TGTGCCAGCAGCTTAGTCGCCTCCACTGAAGCTTTCTTT

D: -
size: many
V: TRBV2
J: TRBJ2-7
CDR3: CASSDRQVGEQYF
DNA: TGTGCCAGCAGTGATCGGCAAGTGGGGGAGCAGTACTTC

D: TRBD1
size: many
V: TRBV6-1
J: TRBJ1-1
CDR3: CASIRRGGTGDTEAFF
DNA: TGTGCCAGCATCCGAAGGGGGGGGACAGGGGACACTGAAGCTTTCTTT

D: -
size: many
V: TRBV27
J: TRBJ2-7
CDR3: CASSIPSFGGYEQYF
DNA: TGTGCCAGCAGTATCCCCTCCTTCGGAGGCTACGAGCAGTACTTC

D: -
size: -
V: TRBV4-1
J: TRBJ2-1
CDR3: CASSQDNSYNEQFF
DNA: TGCGCCAGCAGCCAAGATAACAGTTACAATGAGCAGTTCTTC

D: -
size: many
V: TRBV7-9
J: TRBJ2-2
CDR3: CASRTGIGELFF
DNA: TGTGCCAGCCGTACCGGGATCGGGGAGCTGTTTTTT

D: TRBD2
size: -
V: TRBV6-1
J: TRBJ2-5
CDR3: CASSPGGEGHRETQYF
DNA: TGTGCCAGCAGTCCCGGAGGGGAGGGCCATCGGGAGACCCAGTACTTC

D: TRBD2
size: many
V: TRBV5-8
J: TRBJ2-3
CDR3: CASSLEASGLSTDTQYF
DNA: TGTGCCAGCAGCTTGGAGGCTAGCGGGCTTAGCACAGATACGCAGTATTTT

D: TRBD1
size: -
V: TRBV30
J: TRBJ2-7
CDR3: CAWSVLRGISYEQYF
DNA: TGTGCCTGGAGTGTACTCAGGGGGATATCCTACGAGCAGTACTTC

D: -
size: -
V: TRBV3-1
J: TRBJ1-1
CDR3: CASSHYSTEAFF
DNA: TGTGCCAGCAGCCATTACAGTACAGAAGCTTTCTTT

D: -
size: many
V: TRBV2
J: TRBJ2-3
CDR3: CASRDRLASSTDTQYF
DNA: TGTGCCAGCAGGGACCGCCTAGCCTCTAGCACAGATACGCAGTATTTT

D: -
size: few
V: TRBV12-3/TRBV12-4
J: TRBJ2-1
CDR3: CASSYPQSSYNEQFF
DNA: TGTGCCAGCAGTTATCCCCAGAGCTCCTACAATGAGCAGTTCTTC

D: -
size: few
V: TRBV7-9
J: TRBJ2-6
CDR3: CASSPNRAGANVLTF
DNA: TGTGCCAGCAGCCCCAATCGGGCTGGGGCCAACGTCCTGACTTTC